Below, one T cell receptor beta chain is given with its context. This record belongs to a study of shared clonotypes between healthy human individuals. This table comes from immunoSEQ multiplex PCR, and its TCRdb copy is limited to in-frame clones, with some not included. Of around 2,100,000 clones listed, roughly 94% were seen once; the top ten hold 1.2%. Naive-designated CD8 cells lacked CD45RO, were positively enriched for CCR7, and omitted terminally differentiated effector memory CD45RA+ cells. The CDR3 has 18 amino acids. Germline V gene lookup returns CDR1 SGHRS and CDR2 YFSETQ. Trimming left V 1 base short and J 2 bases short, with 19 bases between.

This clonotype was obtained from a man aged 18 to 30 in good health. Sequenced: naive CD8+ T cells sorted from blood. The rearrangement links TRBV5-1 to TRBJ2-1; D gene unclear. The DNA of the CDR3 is TGCGCCAGCAGCTTGTATCTGGGCCAGGAACAGACCTACAATGAGCAGTTCTTC. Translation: CASSLYLGQEQTYNEQFF.